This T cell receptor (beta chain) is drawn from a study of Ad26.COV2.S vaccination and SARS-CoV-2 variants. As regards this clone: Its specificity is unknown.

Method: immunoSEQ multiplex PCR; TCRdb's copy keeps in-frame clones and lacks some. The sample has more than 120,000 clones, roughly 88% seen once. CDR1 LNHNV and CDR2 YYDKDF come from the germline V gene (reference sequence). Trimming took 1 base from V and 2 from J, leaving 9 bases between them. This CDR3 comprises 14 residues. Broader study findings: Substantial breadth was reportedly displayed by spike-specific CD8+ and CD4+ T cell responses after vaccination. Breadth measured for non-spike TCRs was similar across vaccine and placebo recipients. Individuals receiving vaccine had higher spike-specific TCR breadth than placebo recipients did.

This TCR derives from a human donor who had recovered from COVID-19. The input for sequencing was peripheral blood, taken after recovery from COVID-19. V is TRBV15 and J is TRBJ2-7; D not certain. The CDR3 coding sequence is TGTGCCACCAGCAGAGGGCAGAAACCCTACGAGCAGTACTTC. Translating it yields CATSRGQKPYEQYF.